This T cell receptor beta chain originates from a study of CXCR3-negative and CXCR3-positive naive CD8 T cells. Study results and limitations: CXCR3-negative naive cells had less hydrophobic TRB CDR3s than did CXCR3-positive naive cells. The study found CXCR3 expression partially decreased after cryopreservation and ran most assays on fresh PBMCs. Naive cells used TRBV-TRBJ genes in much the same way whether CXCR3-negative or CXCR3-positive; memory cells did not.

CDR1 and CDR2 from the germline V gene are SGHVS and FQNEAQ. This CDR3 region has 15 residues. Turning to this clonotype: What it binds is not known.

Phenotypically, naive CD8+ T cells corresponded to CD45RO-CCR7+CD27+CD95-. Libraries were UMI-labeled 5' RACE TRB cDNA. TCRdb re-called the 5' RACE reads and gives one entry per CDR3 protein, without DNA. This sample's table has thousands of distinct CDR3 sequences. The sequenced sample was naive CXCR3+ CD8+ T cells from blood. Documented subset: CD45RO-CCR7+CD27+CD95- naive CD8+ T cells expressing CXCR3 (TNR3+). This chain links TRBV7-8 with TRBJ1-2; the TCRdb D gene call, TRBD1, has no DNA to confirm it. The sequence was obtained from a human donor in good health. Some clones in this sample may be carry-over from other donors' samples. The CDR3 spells CASSFGGASDYGYTF.